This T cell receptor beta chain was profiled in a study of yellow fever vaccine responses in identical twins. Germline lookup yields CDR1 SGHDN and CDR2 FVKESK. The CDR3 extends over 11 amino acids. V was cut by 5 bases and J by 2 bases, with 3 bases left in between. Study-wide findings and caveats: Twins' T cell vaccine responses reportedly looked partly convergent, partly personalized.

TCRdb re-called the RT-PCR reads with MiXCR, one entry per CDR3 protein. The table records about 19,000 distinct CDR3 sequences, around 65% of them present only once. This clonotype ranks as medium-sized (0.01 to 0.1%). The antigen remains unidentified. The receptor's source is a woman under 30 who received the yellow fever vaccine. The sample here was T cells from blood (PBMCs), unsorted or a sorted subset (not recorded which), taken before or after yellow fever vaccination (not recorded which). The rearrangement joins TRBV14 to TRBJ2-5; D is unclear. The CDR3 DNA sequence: TGTGCCAGCAGCATTCAAGAGACCCAGTACTTC. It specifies CASSIQETQYF.